This paragraph reports one T cell receptor beta chain. Its target is unknown. This record belongs to a study of T-cell reconstitution after alpha-beta-depleted transplantation in children. The CDR3 consists of 14 residues. Trimming cost V 2 bases and J 5 bases; bases outside gene matches: 6. Germline CDR1 is DFQATT and CDR2 is SNEGSKA (reference sequence). Unique molecular identifiers featured in how the TCRbeta library was prepared. A single record per CDR3 protein comes from TCRdb applying MiXCR to the PCR reads. The sample lists about a million distinct CDR3 sequences; about 30% were seen once. Study-wide findings and caveats: Surviving recipient T cells and intrathymic progenitors accounted for some patients' high TCRbeta diversity at day 60. Counts and diversity of T cells one year after transplant came mostly from newly produced T cells.

The clonotype comes from a boy in the first two years of life who had a stem cell transplant for SCID, so the T cells may come from the graft donor. This rearrangement joins TRBV20-1 to TRBJ2-3; 8 bases match TRBD2. Sequenced material: PBMCs, mostly from graft donor cells, taken 360 days after TCRalphabeta/CD19-depleted stem cell transplant. This CDR3 is CSARWRGGQDTQYF. As DNA, the CDR3 is TGCAGTGCTAGATGGCGCGGGGGGCAAGATACGCAGTATTTT.